This T cell receptor (beta chain) was recorded in a study of glioma-infiltrating T cells after dendritic cell vaccination (TCRdb year 2016). Study-level background: Of the roughly 15 glioblastoma patients in the cohort, all drawn from Phase I and II dendritic cell vaccination trials, 9 were newly diagnosed and 6 had recurrent disease. Between about 2002 and 2013, the patients were given dendritic cell vaccination pulsed with autologous tumor lysate. To make the vaccine, monocyte-derived dendritic cells were cultured for 6 to 7 days with IL-4 and GM-CSF and then pulsed overnight with autologous tumor lysate. Each patient got three intradermal injections of the dendritic cell vaccine, spaced at biweekly intervals, in the arm below the axilla. Tumor-infiltrating lymphocyte content was quantified and tumor and blood repertoires were compared in dendritic cell-vaccinated glioblastoma patients by deep sequencing of TCR beta CDR3 regions. Survival after dendritic cell vaccination was correlated with TCR sequencing metrics such as TIL content and the overlap between tumor and blood repertoires. Overall results and qualifications from the work: The cohort was small and heterogeneous, and full blood and tumor sets were available for few patients, with initial-recurrent tumor pairs available for even fewer patients. No direct relationship between TCR clonality and survival was found, suggesting a diverse polyclonal response may matter. The three-group TCR overlap response model was described as speculative and requiring prospective validation. After dendritic cell vaccination, a higher estimated pretreatment TIL content predicted longer time to progression and longer overall survival.

The immunoSEQ assay amplified TCRB CDR3 regions from roughly 2 micrograms of genomic DNA, or from all available DNA when less than that amount was available. The multiplex PCR employed 60 forward primers targeting TCR V beta segments and 13 reverse primers targeting J beta segments. To estimate the number of reads per starting template, synthetic control templates were added to each sample at limiting dilution. Sequencing produced 87 bp reads on the Illumina HiSeq System. Concerning the study's data processing: To remove PCR and sequencing errors, closely related sequences were merged with a nearest neighbor algorithm. TCR overlap was defined as the percentage of unique tumor TCR beta sequences that were also present in the same patient's peripheral blood. The immuneACCESS repertoire file appears here via TCRdb, limited to in-frame rearrangements. These files lack a portion of the clones; in checked studies, under half of the deficit traces to unresolved V genes, and the cause of the others is not known. V and J calls and clone size are as listed in that table; D and trimming were resolved from the DNA. This sample holds fewer than 110,000 clones; roughly 79% were observed only once. Clones ranked in the top ten supply roughly 12% of the sample.

In regard to this clone: The clone's antigen remains unknown. No per-base quality is available; no much larger clone lies one base away.

Patients were selected for having adequate residual fresh-frozen tumor tissue and more than two years of available survival data. Molecular status otherwise varied across the glioblastoma patients, but none of them carried an isocitrate dehydrogenase mutation. PBMC collection took place before vaccination, two weeks after the third vaccination, and at tumor progression if progression occurred. Genomic DNA was extracted with the Qiagen DNeasy Blood extraction Kit. The sequence derives from a human donor with glioblastoma. Here the sequenced sample was blood, taken before dendritic cell vaccination.

This receptor has the CDR3 CAWRTGSPEAFF. DNA sequence: TGTGCCTGGAGGACAGGGTCCCCTGAAGCTTTCTTT. The sequence is built from TRBV30 and TRBJ1-1; TRBD1 fits 7 bases in the junction. Germline trimming amounts to 3 bases on V and 6 bases on J, with 4 as the count of junction bases outside the gene matches. The CDR3 sequence holds 12 residues, the cysteine and phenylalanine included. Only CDR3 DNA remains: 36 bases, in frame from the first base. CDR1 GTSNPN and CDR2 SVGIG were looked up in the germline V gene (reference sequence).